This TCR beta chain was recorded in a study of post-analysis software for immune sequencing data. Study details: Included courses were relapsing-remitting and secondary progressive multiple sclerosis; progressive-relapsing multiple sclerosis was also included. Study-wide results and limits: A handful of TRBV segments (TRBV5-6, TRBV5-1 and TRBV20-1 among them) occurred more frequently in patients than in controls. Co-batched samples clustered tightly together by F measure. The normalized Chao1 diversity of multiple sclerosis patients was significantly lower than that of controls.

The V end was cut by 4 bases, the J end by 7 bases, with 10 bases between. Germline CDR1 is SGHKS and CDR2 is YYEKEE (reference sequence). The CDR3 spans 12 residues. A remark on this clonotype: Its antigen is not identified.

cDNA libraries of TCR beta carried unique molecular identifiers. Each sample of about 0.95 to 11 million input T cells yielded about 500,000 cDNA molecules, so each molecule approximated one T cell. One entry per CDR3 protein results from TCRdb running MiXCR on the PCR reads. Among roughly 650,000 distinct CDR3 sequences listed, 55% to 70% were seen once. The V gene is TRBV5-5, the J gene TRBJ2-3; D not resolved. The TCR comes from a girl aged 2 to 9 with multiple sclerosis. The sample taken for sequencing was blood. The CDR3 DNA reads TGTGCCAGCAGCCCCGAAACCCATACGCAGTATTTT. Translation: CASSPETHTQYF. The whole variable domain, filled in from reference TRBV5-5 and TRBJ2-3, reads DAGVTQSPTHLIKTRGQQVTLRCSPISGHKSVSWYQQVLGQGPQFIFQYYEKEERGRGNFPDRFSARQFPNYSSELNVNALLLGDSALYLCASSPETHTQYFGPGTRLTVL.